The 25 T cell receptor beta chains given below trace back to one sample, sequenced in a study of blood T cell repertoires in COVID-19. The data were produced by immunoSEQ multiplex PCR, yet TCRdb's version contains in-frame clones alone and is incomplete. The data hold hundreds of thousands of clones, with 87% observed a single time. Sequenced material: peripheral blood. Receptor source: a man aged 18 to 29 with active or convalescent COVID-19.

This chain links TRBV29-1 with TRBJ2-5, with a tentative D call TRBD1 (5 bases). CDR1 and CDR2 (germline): SQVTM, ANQGSEA. This CDR3 comprises 18 residues. Trimming removed 2 bases from V and 1 base from J, with 23 bases in between. CDR3 amino acids: CSVERQGPYTGVQETQYF. The DNA of the CDR3 is TGCAGCGTTGAACGGCAGGGCCCTTACACGGGCGTCCAAGAGACCCAGTACTTC.

A few counts support this clone. V usage is TRBV2 and J usage is TRBJ2-3, with D unclear. Per germline, CDR1 SNHLY and CDR2 FYNNEI. Between the trimmed V and J ends, which lost 7 bases and 5 bases, there was a span of 13 bases. This CDR3 comprises 13 residues. The CDR3 reads CASTGLRRDTQYF. CDR3 DNA sequence: TGTGCCAGCACTGGTCTGCGTAGAGATACGCAGTATTTT.

The gene calls are TRBV5-6 and TRBJ1-2; 7 nucleotides line up with TRBD1. Germline V gene sequence: CDR1 SGHDT, CDR2 YYEEEE. This CDR3 has 13 residues. After removal of 2 bases from V and 6 bases from J, the junction contained 4 bases not matched to a gene. The CDR3 loop reads CASSFGTGDGYTF. DNA for the CDR3: TGTGCCAGCAGCTTCGGTACAGGGGATGGCTACACCTTC. Combining the CDR3 with reference TRBV5-6 and TRBJ1-2 gives the whole variable domain DAGVTQSPTHLIKTRGQQVTLRCSPKSGHDTVSWYQQALGQGPQFIFQYYEEEERQRGNFPDRFSGHQFPNYSSELNVNALLLGDSALYLCASSFGTGDGYTFGSGTRLTVV.

Notes on this clone: Other DNA sequences in the same sample also yield this CDR3. The chain has TRBV27 and TRBJ2-1; D call uncertain. Germline V gives CDR1 MNHEY, CDR2 SMNVEV (reference sequence). The length of the CDR3 is 13 residues. Trimming cost V 5 bases and J 0 bases, with 5 bases left between them. CDR3 residues: CASSLSSYNEQFF. DNA for the CDR3: TGTGCCAGCAGTCTTAGCTCCTACAATGAGCAGTTCTTC.

The CDR3 spells CASSRNEKLFF. CDR3 in DNA: TGTGCCAGCAGTCGTAATGAAAAACTGTTTTTT. The chain combines TRBV2 with TRBJ1-4; D call uncertain. From germline, CDR1 is SNHLY and CDR2 FYNNEI. This CDR3 is built from 11 residues. V was shortened by 5 bases and J by 4 bases, with 2 bases between the two germline ends.

Only one count was recorded for this clone. The V gene is TRBV25-1, the J gene TRBJ1-3, with TRBD1 identical over 8 bases. This CDR3 contains 17 residues. The germline V gene has CDR1 MGHDK and CDR2 SYGVNS. Trimming cost V 6 bases and J 9 bases; bases outside gene matches: 19. In DNA form, the CDR3 reads TGTGCCAGCAGCGACCGTGGACAGGGTTTCTTCTCCGGCACCATATATTTT. Its protein is CASSDRGQGFFSGTIYF.

As concerns this clone: Within the sample, other DNA sequences also encode this same CDR3. The chain joins TRBV7-3 to TRBJ2-1; possibly TRBD2 for D (5 bases). CDR3 length: 15 residues. The germline CDR1 and CDR2 sequences are SGHTA and FQGTGA. Trimming left V 5 bases short and J 1 base short, with 12 bases between. In nucleotides, the CDR3 is TGTGCCAGCAGCCCTTTAGGCGGGTCCTACAATGAGCAGTTCTTC. This translates into CASSPLGGSYNEQFF.

This rearrangement joins TRBV7-8 to TRBJ1-1; TRBD1 might be the D (5 bases). With 5 bases removed from V and 3 bases from J, the gap between germline ends came to 19 bases. CDR1 is SGHVS and CDR2 is FQNEAQ in the germline V gene. This CDR3 is 16 amino acids long. CDR3 sequence reads: CASSLVGRVRDTEAFF. The CDR3 DNA reads TGTGCCAGCAGCCTTGTGGGAAGGGTCAGGGACACTGAAGCTTTCTTT.

This chain joins TRBV6-5 and TRBJ1-6; D is perhaps TRBD1 (5 bases). V lost 0 bases, J lost 9 bases, and 15 bases lay in between. The CDR3 runs to 16 residues. From germline, CDR1 is MNHEY and CDR2 SVGAGI. The CDR3 loop is CASSYSSGYGRSPLHF. Here the CDR3 DNA reads TGTGCCAGCAGTTACTCGTCAGGGTACGGTCGTTCACCCCTCCACTTT.

This chain connects TRBV19 to TRBJ1-2; 11 nucleotides agree with TRBD1. V was clipped by 4 bases and J by 3 bases; unmatched bases: 7. The germline gives CDR1 LNHDA, CDR2 SQIVND (reference sequence). The CDR3 loop spans 16 amino acids. The CDR3 DNA is TGTGCCAGTAGTAGATCCGGGACAGGGGGTGACTATGGCTACACCTTC. This sequence encodes CASSRSGTGGDYGYTF.

The CDR3 spells CASSRNGQGEFKPYEQYF. The CDR3 DNA sequence: TGCGCCAGCAGCAGGAATGGACAGGGCGAATTTAAGCCATACGAGCAGTACTTC. This chain links TRBV4-1 with TRBJ2-7; 8 bases fit TRBD1. Germline values: CDR1 MGHRA, CDR2 YSYEKL. Trimming at V came to 5 bases and at J to 4 bases, leaving 19 bases not matched to a gene. The CDR3 has 18 amino acids.

The gene calls are TRBV5-8 and TRBJ2-5; 11 nucleotides agree with TRBD2. The germline gives CDR1 SGHTS, CDR2 YDEGEE. The CDR3 length is 16 residues. Trimming took 4 bases from V and 1 from J; bases not matched to a gene: 6. The CDR3, as DNA: TGTGCCAGCAGCCTGGGACTAGCGGCGCCCCAAGAGACCCAGTACTTC. Amino acids: CASSLGLAAPQETQYF.

The chain carries TRBV7-8 and TRBJ1-3, with D possibly TRBD1 on 6 matching bases. The CDR3 sequence is 18 residues long. CDR1 is SGHVS, CDR2 FQNEAQ, per germline. Trimming left V 0 bases short and J 5 bases short, with 20 bases between. The CDR3 loop is CASSLARLTWGGRNTIYF. DNA for the CDR3: TGTGCCAGCAGCTTAGCGCGATTAACGTGGGGGGGCAGAAACACCATATATTTT.

This clone was seen once. This chain uses TRBV5-1 with TRBJ2-1; 8 nucleotides agree with TRBD2. The CDR3 spans 18 residues. V was pared by 0 bases and J by 0 bases, with 8 bases of the junction left unmatched. Germline values: CDR1 SGHRS, CDR2 YFSETQ. The CDR3 sequence: CASSLEVSGASSYNEQFF. The CDR3 DNA reads TGCGCCAGCAGCTTGGAGGTTAGCGGGGCAAGCTCCTACAATGAGCAGTTCTTC.

The V and J genes are TRBV18 and TRBJ2-1; TRBD1 matches 10 bases. Germline CDR1 KGHSH, CDR2 LQKENI. The CDR3 consists of 16 residues. V dropped 4 bases and J dropped 4; count of bases not matched to a gene: 7. The CDR3 sequence is CASSLRQGARYNEQFF. CDR3 DNA sequence: TGTGCCAGCTCACTACGACAGGGGGCAAGGTACAATGAGCAGTTCTTC.

The V call is TRBV27, the J call TRBJ1-2, with a weak D call TRBD1 (6 bases). Germline V gene sequence: CDR1 MNHEY, CDR2 SMNVEV (reference sequence). The length of the CDR3 is 13 residues. Trimming took off 5 bases at V and 1 base at J, with 8 bases between the two ends. CDR3 amino acids: CASSKQGNYGYTF. CDR3 bases: TGTGCCAGCAGTAAACAGGGTAACTATGGCTACACCTTC.

The V and J genes are TRBV7-9 and TRBJ1-2; D is perhaps TRBD1 (5 bases). CDR1 is SEHNR, CDR2 FQNEAQ, per germline (reference sequence). The CDR3 loop spans 12 amino acids. Trimming shortened V by 5 bases and J by 6 bases, and 10 bases separated the two germline ends. The CDR3 nucleotides are TGTGCCAGCAGCCTCGGGGGTAATGGCTACACCTTC. It codes for CASSLGGNGYTF. The entire variable domain, with the rest obtained from reference TRBV7-9 and TRBJ1-2, is as follows: DTGVSQNPRHKITKRGQNVTFRCDPISEHNRLYWYRQTLGQGPEFLTYFQNEAQLEKSRLLSDRFSAERPKGSFSTLEIQRTEQGDSAMYLCASSLGGNGYTFGSGTRLTVV.

A word on this clone: The same CDR3 arises from other DNA sequences in this sample as well. The chain recombines TRBV5-4 with TRBJ2-7; possible D gene TRBD2, 6 bases. The CDR3 length is 13 residues. Trimming took 2 bases from V and 2 from J, leaving 8 bases between them. Per the germline V gene, CDR1 is SGHNT and CDR2 is YYREEE (reference sequence). This CDR3 reads CASSFGGTYEQYF. CDR3 in DNA: TGTGCCAGCAGCTTCGGGGGTACCTACGAGCAGTACTTC.

The rearrangement uses TRBV28 and TRBJ2-1, with TRBD2 matching over 9 bases. This CDR3 spans 17 amino acids. J lost 0 bases, V lost 1 base, and 4 bases had no gene match. In germline, CDR1 is MDHEN, CDR2 SYDVKM. As DNA, the CDR3 is TGTGCCAGCAGTTTATATCGTAGCGGGAGCTCCTACAATGAGCAGTTCTTC. Its protein is CASSLYRSGSSYNEQFF. Drawing the rest from reference TRBV28 and TRBJ2-1, the complete variable domain is DVKVTQSSRYLVKRTGEKVFLECVQDMDHENMFWYRQDPGLGLRLIYFSYDVKMKEKGDIPEGYSVSREKKERFSLILESASTNQTSMYLCASSLYRSGSSYNEQFFGPGTRLTVL.

This rearrangement joins TRBV6-5 to TRBJ1-1, with TRBD1 as a possible D gene (5 bases). Trimming removed 2 bases from V and 0 bases from J, with 13 bases in between. This CDR3 has 16 residues. The germline V gene encodes CDR1 MNHEY and CDR2 SVGAGI. The CDR3 here is CASSYRGLAMNTEAFF. The DNA for the CDR3 is TGTGCCAGCAGTTACCGGGGACTTGCTATGAACACTGAAGCTTTCTTT.

The chain couples TRBV27 to TRBJ1-5; D remains unclear. This CDR3 is built from 14 residues. Germline CDR1 and CDR2: MNHEY and SMNVEV (reference sequence). V shed 4 bases and J shed 1 base, with 8 bases lying between them. The CDR3 spells CASSSLGSNQPQHF. DNA for the CDR3: TGTGCCAGCAGTTCACTAGGGAGCAATCAGCCCCAGCATTTT.

This clone has only one observation. V is TRBV3-1 (or the pseudogene TRBV3-2) and J is TRBJ1-2; unclear D gene. Between the trimmed V and J ends, which lost 4 bases and 0 bases, there was a span of 9 bases. This CDR3 has 14 residues. The V gene's germline CDR1 is LGHDT and CDR2 YNNKEL (reference sequence). CDR3 sequence: CASSPTQTNYGYTF. The CDR3 region has the DNA TGTGCCAGCAGCCCGACACAAACTAACTATGGCTACACCTTC.

V gene TRBV6-4 combines with J gene TRBJ1-1, with 11 positions matching TRBD1. This CDR3 spans 16 amino acids. The V and J ends lost 7 bases and 0 bases, in that order; junction bases with no gene match: 7. Germline V gene lookup returns CDR1 MRHNA and CDR2 SNTAGT. Here the CDR3 reads CASKGQGVIMNTEAFF. CDR3 nucleotides: TGTGCCAGCAAGGGACAGGGGGTGATCATGAACACTGAAGCTTTCTTT.

The CDR3 DNA is TGTGCCAGCAGCAAAGCTCCCGGGACTACCAACACCGGGGAGCTGTTTTTT. It translates to CASSKAPGTTNTGELFF. The chain joins TRBV21-1 to TRBJ2-2; the DNA was not used to check the table's D call, TRBD2. TRBV21-1 is listed as a pseudogene. The CDR3 has 17 amino acids.

The V gene is TRBV18, the J gene TRBJ2-7; 11 bases agree with TRBD1. CDR1 and CDR2 from the germline V gene are KGHSH and LQKENI. V gave up 4 bases and J gave up 4 bases; unmatched junction bases: 3. The CDR3 covers 14 residues. CDR3 DNA: TGTGCCAGCTCACGGGACAGGGGGTCGTACGAGCAGTACTTC. Its protein product is CASSRDRGSYEQYF.